This paragraph reports one TCR beta chain. Its cognate antigen is unknown. This entry is derived from a study of cytomegalovirus exposure and HLA in healthy donors. Study-level findings and limits: Reports state that TCR beta sequences accurately predicted most subjects' HLA-A and HLA-B alleles.

PCR involved 60 Vbeta and 13 Jbeta primers. TCRdb's table, derived via immunoSEQ multiplex PCR, lists solely in-frame clones and lacks some. The sample holds some 140,000 clones, roughly 74% seen once. The CDR3 runs to 14 residues. CDR1 is SGHRS and CDR2 is YFSETQ in the germline V gene. Germline trimming cut 4 bases from V and 0 bases from J; bases unmatched to any gene: 4. This sequence originates from a man aged 18 to 29 in good health and CMV-seronegative. What was sequenced was PBMCs. The rearrangement uses TRBV5-1 and TRBJ2-7; TRBD1 aligns across 7 bases. DNA for the CDR3: TGCGCCAGCAGCCCCGGACAGGACTCCTACGAGCAGTACTTC. Its protein product is CASSPGQDSYEQYF. Filled out from reference TRBV5-1 and TRBJ2-7, the complete variable domain reads KAGVTQTPRYLIKTRGQQVTLSCSPISGHRSVSWYQQTPGQGLQFLFEYFSETQRNKGNFPGRFSGRQFSNSRSEMNVSTLELGDSALYLCASSPGQDSYEQYFGPGTRLTVT.